Listed below are T cell receptor beta chains from one sample, sequenced in a study of blood T cell repertoires in COVID-19. Sequencing used immunoSEQ multiplex PCR; TCRdb keeps in-frame clones, though not all of them. The table includes approximately 300,000 clones, roughly 90% detected once. Sequenced material: PBMCs or T cells enriched from blood (not recorded which). The receptors were gathered from a woman aged 25 to 39 who had recovered from COVID-19. Each CDR3 is given with its conserved first and last residue. Each record gives: D gene, J gene, CDR3 length, clone size, V gene, CDR3 protein, CDR3 DNA. The D gene is left open where the match is weak. Size tells how often a clone was seen (once, few, many) or the class of an expanded clone, and some rows leave it out.

TRBD2 TRBJ2-7 16 NA TRBV2 CASSSTPGLAGDEQYF TGTGCCAGCAGTTCAACACCGGGACTAGCTGGGGACGAGCAGTACTTC
TRBD1 TRBJ1-2 14 NA TRBV7-2 CASSSGQGGQGYTF TGTGCCAGCTCCTCGGGACAGGGAGGTCAGGGCTACACCTTC
NA TRBJ1-5 14 NA TRBV6-2/TRBV6-3 CASSPGGGMQPQHF TGTGCCAGCAGTCCCGGTGGGGGGATGCAGCCCCAGCATTTT
NA TRBJ1-1 13 NA TRBV28 CASSLRVRTEAFF TGTGCCAGCAGTTTGAGAGTTCGTACTGAAGCTTTCTTT
TRBD1 TRBJ1-5 14 NA TRBV10-3 CAISTGQGNQPQHF TGTGCCATCAGTACTGGACAGGGCAATCAGCCCCAGCATTTT
NA TRBJ2-5 16 NA TRBV28 CASGPHSEANRETQYF TGTGCCAGCGGACCGCACTCGGAGGCGAATAGGGAGACCCAGTACTTC
NA TRBJ1-5 15 NA TRBV9 CASSVSGTLNQPQHF TGTGCCAGCAGCGTATCAGGGACACTCAATCAGCCCCAGCATTTT
TRBD1 TRBJ1-1 15 NA TRBV10-3 CAIRADRGPTGEAFF TGTGCCATCAGGGCTGACAGGGGCCCAACGGGGGAAGCTTTCTTT
TRBD2 TRBJ2-1 20 NA TRBV6-2/TRBV6-3 CASSYDASGTYYSSYNEQFF TGTGCCAGCAGTTACGACGCTAGCGGGACATATTATAGCTCCTACAATGAGCAGTTCTTC
TRBD1 TRBJ1-2 14 NA TRBV28 CASRSSGQGLSPHF TGTGCCAGCAGGTCATCGGGACAGGGGTTATCCCCCCACTTC
NA TRBJ1-1 14 NA TRBV5-4 CASSLKGRGTEAFF TGTGCCAGCAGCTTGAAGGGGAGGGGGACTGAAGCTTTCTTT
TRBD1 TRBJ1-1 17 NA TRBV7-9 CASSVTGIEPMNTEAFF TGTGCCAGCAGCGTGACAGGGATAGAACCCATGAACACTGAAGCTTTCTTT
NA TRBJ1-5 18 NA TRBV28 CASSLSQGALGSNQPQHF TGTGCCAGCAGTTTAAGTCAAGGGGCCCTTGGTAGCAATCAGCCCCAGCATTTT
TRBD2 TRBJ2-3 16 NA TRBV7-2 CASSRSGGGGTDTQYF TGTGCCAGCAGTCGAAGCGGGGGTGGGGGCACAGATACGCAGTATTTT
NA TRBJ2-7 13 once TRBV27 CASGTFISYEQYF TGTGCCAGTGGGACTTTTATCTCCTACGAGCAGTACTTC
NA TRBJ2-2 18 NA TRBV7-2 CASSLALGQPANTGELFF TGTGCCAGCAGCTTAGCCCTCGGACAGCCAGCGAACACCGGGGAGCTGTTTTTT
TRBD2 TRBJ2-7 14 NA TRBV4-1 CASSSGGGAYEQYF TGCGCCAGCAGCTCGGGAGGGGGGGCCTACGAGCAGTACTTC
TRBD2 TRBJ2-2 16 NA TRBV7-3 CASSFRGGPNTGELFF TGTGCCAGCAGCTTCCGGGGGGGGCCGAACACCGGGGAGCTGTTTTTT
TRBD1 TRBJ1-5 15 NA TRBV7-4 CASSDTGDSNQPQHF TGTGCCAGCAGCGACACAGGGGATAGCAATCAGCCCCAGCATTTT
NA TRBJ1-1 10 NA TRBV20-1 CSARGAEAFF TGCAGTGCGCGGGGGGCTGAAGCTTTCTTT
TRBD1 TRBJ1-1 15 NA TRBV29-1 CSVEEDRGLYTEAFF TGCAGCGTTGAAGAGGACAGGGGGCTATACACTGAAGCTTTCTTT
TRBD1 TRBJ2-1 15 NA TRBV25-1 CASSVIGQGVDEQFF TGTGCCAGCAGTGTGATAGGACAGGGGGTGGATGAGCAGTTCTTC